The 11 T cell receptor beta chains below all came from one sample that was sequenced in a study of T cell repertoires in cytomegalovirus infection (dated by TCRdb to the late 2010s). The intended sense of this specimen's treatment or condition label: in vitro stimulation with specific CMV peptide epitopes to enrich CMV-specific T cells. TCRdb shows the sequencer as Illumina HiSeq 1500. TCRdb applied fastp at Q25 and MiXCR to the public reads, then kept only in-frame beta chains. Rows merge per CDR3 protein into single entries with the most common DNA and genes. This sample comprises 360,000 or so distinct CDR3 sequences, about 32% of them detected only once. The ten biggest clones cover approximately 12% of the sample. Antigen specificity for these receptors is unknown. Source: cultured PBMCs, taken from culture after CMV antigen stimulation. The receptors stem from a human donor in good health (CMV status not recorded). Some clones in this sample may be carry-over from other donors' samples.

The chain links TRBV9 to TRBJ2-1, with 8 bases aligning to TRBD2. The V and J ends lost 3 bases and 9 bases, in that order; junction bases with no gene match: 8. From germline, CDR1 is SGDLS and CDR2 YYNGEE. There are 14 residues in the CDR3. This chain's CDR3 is CASSAFPGGSEQFF. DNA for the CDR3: TGTGCCAGCAGCGCTTTCCCGGGAGGGAGTGAGCAGTTCTTC.

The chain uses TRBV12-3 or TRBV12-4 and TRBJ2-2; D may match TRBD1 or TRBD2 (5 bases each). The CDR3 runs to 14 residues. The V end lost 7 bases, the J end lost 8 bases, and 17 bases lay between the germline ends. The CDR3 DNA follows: TGTGCCAGCACCTATTATCAGGGAGAGGGGGAGCTGTTTTTT. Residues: CASTYYQGEGELFF.

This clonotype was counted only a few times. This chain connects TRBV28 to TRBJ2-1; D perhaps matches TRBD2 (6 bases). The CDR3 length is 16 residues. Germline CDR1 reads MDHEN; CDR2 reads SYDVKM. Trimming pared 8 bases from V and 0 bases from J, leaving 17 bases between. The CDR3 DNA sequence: TGTGCCAGCTCGATCGGGGTCGGGAGCTCCTACAATGAGCAGTTCTTC. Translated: CASSIGVGSSYNEQFF.

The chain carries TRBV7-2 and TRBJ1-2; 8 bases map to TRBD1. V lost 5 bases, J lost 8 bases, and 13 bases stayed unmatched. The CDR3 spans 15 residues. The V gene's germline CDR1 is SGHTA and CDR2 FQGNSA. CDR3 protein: CASSVIQGERHGYTF. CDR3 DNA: TGTGCCAGCAGCGTAATACAGGGGGAGAGGCACGGCTACACCTTC.

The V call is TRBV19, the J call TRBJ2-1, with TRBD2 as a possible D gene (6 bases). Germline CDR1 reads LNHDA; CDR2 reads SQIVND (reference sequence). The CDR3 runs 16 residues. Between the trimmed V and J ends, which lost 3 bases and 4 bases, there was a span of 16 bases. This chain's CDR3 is CASSIGSGRGYNEQFF. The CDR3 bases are TGTGCCAGTAGTATTGGGTCCGGGCGGGGTTACAATGAGCAGTTCTTC.

In nucleotides, the CDR3 is TGTGCCAGCAGCCAAGATCACGGGTATAATTCACCCCTCCACTTT. Translation gives CASSQDHGYNSPLHF. J is TRBJ1-6 and V is TRBV14; no firm D call. Germline CDR1 is SGHDN and CDR2 is FVKESK. With 0 bases removed from V and 4 bases from J, the gap between germline ends came to 7 bases. The CDR3 has 15 residues.

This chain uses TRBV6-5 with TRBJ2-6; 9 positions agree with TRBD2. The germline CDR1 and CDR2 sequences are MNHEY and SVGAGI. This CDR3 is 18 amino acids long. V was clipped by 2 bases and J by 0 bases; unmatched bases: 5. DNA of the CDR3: TGTGCCAGCAGTTACAGGGTAGCGGGAGCCTCTGGGGCCAACGTCCTGACTTTC. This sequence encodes CASSYRVAGASGANVLTF.

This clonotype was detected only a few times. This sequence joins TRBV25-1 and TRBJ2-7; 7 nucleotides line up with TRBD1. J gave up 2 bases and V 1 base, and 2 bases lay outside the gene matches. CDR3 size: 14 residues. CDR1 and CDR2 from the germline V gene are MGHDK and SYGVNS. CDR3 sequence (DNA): TGTGCCAGCAGTGAATGGGACAGCCCCTACGAGCAGTACTTC. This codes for CASSEWDSPYEQYF.

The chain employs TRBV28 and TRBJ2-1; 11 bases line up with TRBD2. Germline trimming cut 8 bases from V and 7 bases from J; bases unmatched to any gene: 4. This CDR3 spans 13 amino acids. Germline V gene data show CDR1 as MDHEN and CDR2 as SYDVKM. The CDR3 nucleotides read TGTGCCAGCTGGGCTAGCGGGGGGAATGAGCAGTTCTTC. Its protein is CASWASGGNEQFF.

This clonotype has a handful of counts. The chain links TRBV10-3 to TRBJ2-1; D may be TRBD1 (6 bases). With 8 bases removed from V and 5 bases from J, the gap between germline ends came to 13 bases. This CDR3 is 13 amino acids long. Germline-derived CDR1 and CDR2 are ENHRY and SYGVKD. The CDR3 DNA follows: TGTGCCATCGCCGGGACATACAACAATGAGCAGTTCTTC. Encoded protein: CAIAGTYNNEQFF.

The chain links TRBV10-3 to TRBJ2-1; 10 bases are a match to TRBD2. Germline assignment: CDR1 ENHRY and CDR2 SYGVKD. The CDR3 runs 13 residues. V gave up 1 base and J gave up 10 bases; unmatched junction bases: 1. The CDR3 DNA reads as TGTGCCATCAGTGAGTTTAGCGGGAGGGAGCAGTTCTTC. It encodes CAISEFSGREQFF.